Sequencing of this T cell receptor beta chain was carried out in a study of OX40 agonist ivuxolimab in advanced cancers. This clone was picked up one time. Germline V gives CDR1 SGHRS, CDR2 YFSETQ. Deletions cut 2 bases from V and 4 bases from J, with 13 bases between. The CDR3 contains 15 residues. Clones were sequenced by immunoSEQ multiplex PCR, and TCRdb holds only the in-frame ones, with some missing. This sample has 60,000 to 85,000 clones; roughly nine tenths occur once, and the top ten carry over 3%. The chain has TRBV5-1 and TRBJ2-1; possible D gene TRBD2, 6 bases. The sample was CD4+ or CD8+ T cells sorted from blood, taken in a trial of the OX40 agonist ivuxolimab. The receptor was isolated from an adult with an advanced solid tumor such as melanoma, head and neck, liver or kidney cancer. The CDR3 region is CASSFLASNYNEQFF. The DNA for the CDR3 is TGCGCCAGCAGCTTCCTAGCGTCTAATTACAATGAGCAGTTCTTC.